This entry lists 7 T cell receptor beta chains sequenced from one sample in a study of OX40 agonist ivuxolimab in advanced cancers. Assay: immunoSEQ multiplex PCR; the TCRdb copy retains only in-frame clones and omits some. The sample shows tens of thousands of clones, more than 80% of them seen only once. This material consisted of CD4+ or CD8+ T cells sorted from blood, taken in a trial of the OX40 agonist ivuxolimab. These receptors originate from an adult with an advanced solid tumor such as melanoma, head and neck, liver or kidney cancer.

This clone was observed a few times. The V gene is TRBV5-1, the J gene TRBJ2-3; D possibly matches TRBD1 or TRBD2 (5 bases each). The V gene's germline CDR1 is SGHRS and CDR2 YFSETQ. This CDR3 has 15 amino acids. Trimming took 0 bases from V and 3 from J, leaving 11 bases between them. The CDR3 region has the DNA TGCGCCAGCAGCTTGGTGGTAGAGGGGACAGATACGCAGTATTTT. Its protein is CASSLVVEGTDTQYF.

The CDR3 coding sequence is TGTGCCAGCAGCTTAGCCCAGAGCCGCTCCTACGAGCAGTACTTC. This encodes CASSLAQSRSYEQYF. This chain uses TRBV7-2 with TRBJ2-7; no firm D call. The CDR3 contains 15 residues. The V end was cut by 0 bases, the J end by 0 bases, with 9 bases between. Germline CDR1 SGHTA, CDR2 FQGNSA.

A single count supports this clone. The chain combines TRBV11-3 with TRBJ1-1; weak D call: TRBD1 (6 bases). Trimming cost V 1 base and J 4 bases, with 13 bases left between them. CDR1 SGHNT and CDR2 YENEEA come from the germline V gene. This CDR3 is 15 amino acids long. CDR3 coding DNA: TGTGCCAGCAGCTTAGTACAGGGTCGAGGCACTGAAGCTTTCTTT. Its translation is CASSLVQGRGTEAFF.

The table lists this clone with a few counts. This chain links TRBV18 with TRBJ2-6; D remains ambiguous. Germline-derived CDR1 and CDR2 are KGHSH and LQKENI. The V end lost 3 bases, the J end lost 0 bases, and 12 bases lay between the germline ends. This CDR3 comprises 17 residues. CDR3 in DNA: TGTGCCAGCTCACCGAGAGACGTGGGCTCTGGGGCCAACGTCCTGACTTTC. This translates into CASSPRDVGSGANVLTF.

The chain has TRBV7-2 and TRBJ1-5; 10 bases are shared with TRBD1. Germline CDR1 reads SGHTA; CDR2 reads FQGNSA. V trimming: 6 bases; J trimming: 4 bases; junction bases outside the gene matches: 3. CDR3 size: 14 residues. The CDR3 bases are TGTGCCAGCAGTGGACAGGGGGAAAATCAGCCCCAGCATTTT. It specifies CASSGQGENQPQHF.

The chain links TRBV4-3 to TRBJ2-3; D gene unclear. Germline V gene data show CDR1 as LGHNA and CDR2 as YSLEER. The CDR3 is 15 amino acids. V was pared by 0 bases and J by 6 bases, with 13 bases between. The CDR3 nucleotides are TGCGCCAGCAGCCAAGATCGCCCGGTGTGGGATACGCAGTATTTT. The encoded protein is CASSQDRPVWDTQYF.

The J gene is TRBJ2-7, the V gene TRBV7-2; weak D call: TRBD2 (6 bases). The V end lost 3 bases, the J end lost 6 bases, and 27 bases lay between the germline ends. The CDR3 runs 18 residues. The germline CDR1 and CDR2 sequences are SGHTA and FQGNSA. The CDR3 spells CASSFGLRGGIGRTEQYF. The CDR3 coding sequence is TGTGCCAGCAGCTTTGGTCTTAGGGGAGGTATTGGACGAACCGAGCAGTACTTC.